Included here is one T cell receptor beta chain sequence, with context. No cognate antigen has been identified for it. No qualities accompany the bases; no much larger clone lies one base away. Participants in the prospective study were aged roughly 18 to 100 years, lived in approximately 26 United States geographic areas, and enrolled through a virtual design. Cohort assignment in the prospective study relied on participant-reported clinical history from a screening survey and a study questionnaire. For ImmuneRACE Cohort 3, a participant was defined as recovered based on two consecutive negative NP/OP PCR tests, clearance by a healthcare professional, or resolution of symptoms. Each participant in the prospective study had whole blood, serum and a nasopharyngeal or oropharyngeal swab collected by mobile phlebotomists. Participants in the prospective study had the option to provide additional blood draws and questionnaires over a roughly 2-month period. Prospective study blood samples were shipped either frozen or at room temperature before DNA extraction.

This sample was included in a study of blood T cell repertoires in COVID-19 (dated by TCRdb to the early 2020s). For the wider study: The collaborator samples originated in the United States, Italy and Spain and spanned the acute and convalescent phases of COVID-19. The prospective study material was composed of cDNA or gDNA derived from T cells, B-cell-depleted T cells, or PBMCs. The dataset comprised deeply sampled blood TCRbeta repertoires from subjects exposed to, actively infected with, or recovered from COVID-19. The repertoires were released in a freely available public database intended as a resource for research on the immune response to SARS-CoV-2. Samples came from the ongoing ImmuneRACE study (first 160 participants) plus 1,254 subjects from 6 global collaborators. Nearly every sample came with metadata listing a de-identified subject ID, COVID-19 status, age in years and sex. Where HLA class I and class II types were available, the types were taken from metadata supplied by the sample provider, not from assay-based typing. Findings and caveats that apply to the study as a whole: The amount of clinical and demographic metadata varied by source and participant and was provided uncurated.

The V end loses 5 bases and the J end loses 8 bases, and a stretch of 22 bases separates them. The CDR3 runs 17 amino acids, cysteine and phenylalanine included. Of the read, only the CDR3 DNA is kept; its 51 bases are in frame from base 1. Reading the germline V gene (reference sequence) gives CDR1 MNHEY and CDR2 SMNVEV. The immunoSEQ Assay, a bias-controlled multiplex PCR, was used to amplify TCRbeta CDR3 regions from genomic DNA. The paper's processing steps were these. The number of nucleated cells in each sample was estimated from the amplification of reference gene primers within the assay. Sequence reads were collapsed and filtered to measure the absolute abundance of every unique TCRbeta CDR3 rearrangement. For each sample, productive Simpson clonality was calculated as the square root of Simpson's diversity index across productive rearrangements. The table comes from immuneACCESS by way of TCRdb, which keeps in-frame sequences with V and J called. Part of the clones is missing from these tables; in studies checked, under half for an unresolved V gene and the rest for unknown reasons. V, J and clone size are taken as reported in that table, and D and trimming were inferred from the DNA itself. This sample is represented by 85,000 to 130,000 clones; 65% to 90% of them were singletons. The top ten hold under 3.5% of the sample.

The source material was PBMCs or T cells enriched from blood (not recorded which). The sequence joins TRBV27 to TRBJ1-6; TRBD1 is possibly the D segment (6 matching bases). This clonotype originated in a woman aged 45-59 years who had recovered from COVID-19. The DNA sequence is given as TGTGCCAGCAGTGGGCCCCGAACAGGGAAAATCTATTCACCCCTCCACTTT. This gives the protein CASSGPRTGKIYSPLHF.